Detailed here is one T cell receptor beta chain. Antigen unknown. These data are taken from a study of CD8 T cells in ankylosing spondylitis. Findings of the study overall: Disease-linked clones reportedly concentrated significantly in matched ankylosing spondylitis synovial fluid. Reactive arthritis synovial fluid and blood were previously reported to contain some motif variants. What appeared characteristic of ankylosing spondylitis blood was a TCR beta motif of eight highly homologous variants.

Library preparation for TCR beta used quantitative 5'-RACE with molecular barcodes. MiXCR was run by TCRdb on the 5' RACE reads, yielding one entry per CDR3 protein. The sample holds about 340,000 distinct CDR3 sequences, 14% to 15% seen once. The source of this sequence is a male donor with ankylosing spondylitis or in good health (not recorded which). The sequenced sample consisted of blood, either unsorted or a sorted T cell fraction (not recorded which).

For the CDR3, the DNA is TGCAGTGCTACACCGGGGGCCAGGGAGCAGTACTTC. It codes for CSATPGAREQYF. The chain recombines TRBV20-1 with TRBJ2-7; the D gene could be TRBD1 or TRBD2 (6 bases each). The V and J ends lost 4 bases and 7 bases respectively, with 14 bases between them. The length of the CDR3 is 12 residues. CDR1 is DFQATT and CDR2 is SNEGSKA in the germline V gene (reference sequence).